The TCR beta chain described here comes from a study of T cell repertoires in cytomegalovirus infection (dated by TCRdb to about 2019). Some background on the complete study: Recently identified HLA-C-restricted CMV epitopes, whose presentation resists viral immunomodulation, were targeted by peptide stimulations together with well-studied HLA-B-restricted epitopes. Because public TCR beta signatures pointed to carriage of CMV infection together with the matching HLA type, the HLA type of each donor mattered for the analysis. The paper's findings and limits, for the study overall: In the ex vivo response, HLA-C-restricted CMV-specific TCR beta clonotypes were dominant, and in two of eight donors the single most frequent clonotype came from this HLA-C-restricted group. Cumulative frequency of public TCR beta family members discriminated carriers of CMV infection plus the relevant HLA type in this cohort and an independent approximately 350-donor cohort.

The V end loses 2 bases and the J end loses 6 bases, and a stretch of 8 bases separates them. The CDR3 spans 14 residues, from the cysteine through the phenylalanine. Only the CDR3 DNA stays, 42 bases, in frame from base 1. Based on the germline V gene (reference sequence), the CDR1 and CDR2 sequences are MNHEY and SMNVEV. In this sample, this clonotype turned up a few times. No cognate antigen has been identified for it. No base qualities exist here, and no much larger clone lies one base off it. Reading the label with the study, this specimen's treatment or condition is: in vitro stimulation with specific CMV peptide epitopes to enrich CMV-specific T cells. Sequencing relied on an Illumina HiSeq 1500. In-frame beta chains were kept once TCRdb had trimmed the public reads at Q25 with fastp and called clones with MiXCR. Every CDR3 protein is listed once, alongside the most common genes and DNA of its rows. Counted in this sample were roughly 990,000 distinct CDR3 sequences; around 32% of them appeared once. The ten largest clones take up about 14% of the sample.

The sample here was cultured CD8+ T cells from PBMCs, taken from culture after CMV antigen stimulation. The chain employs TRBV27 and TRBJ1-6; the D gene cannot be named for sure. The TCR originated in a human donor in good health (CMV status not recorded). Some clones in this sample may be carry-over from other donors' samples. The CDR3 reads as follows: CASSLQFRNSPLHF. The sequenced DNA is TGTGCCAGCAGTTTACAATTTCGTAATTCACCCCTCCACTTT.